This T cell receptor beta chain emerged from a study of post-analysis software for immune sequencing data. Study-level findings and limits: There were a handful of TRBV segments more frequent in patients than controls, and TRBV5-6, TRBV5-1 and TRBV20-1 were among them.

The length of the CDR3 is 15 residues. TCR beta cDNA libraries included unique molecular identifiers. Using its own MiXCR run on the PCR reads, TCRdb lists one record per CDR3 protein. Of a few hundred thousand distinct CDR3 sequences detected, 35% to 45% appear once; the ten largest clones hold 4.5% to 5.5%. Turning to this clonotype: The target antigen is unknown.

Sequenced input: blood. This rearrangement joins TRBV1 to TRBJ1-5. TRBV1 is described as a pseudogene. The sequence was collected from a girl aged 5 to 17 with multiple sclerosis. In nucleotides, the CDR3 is TGCACCAGCAGCCAGCAGGGGAGGACCCATCAGCCCCAGCATTTT. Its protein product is CTSSQQGRTHQPQHF.